This T cell receptor beta chain was sequenced in a study of shared clonotypes between healthy human individuals. About the research overall: Three plates were used per donor for CD4 naive, three for CD4 memory, two for CD8 naive and one for CD8 memory. Overall study findings and caveats: The low donor count limited represented genetic and exposure-history diversity.

This table comes from immunoSEQ multiplex PCR, and its TCRdb copy is limited to in-frame clones, with some not included. The table shows about 2.5 million clones, with 80% to 95% occurring only once. Germline-derived CDR1 and CDR2 are MNHNY and SVGAGI (reference sequence). This CDR3 has 13 amino acids. V gave up 9 bases and J gave up 0 bases, with 11 bases separating them. About this clone: The antigen is undetermined.

The chain links TRBV6-6 to TRBJ1-1; D remains unclear. This sequence originates from a man aged 18-30 years in good health. Some clones in this sample may be carry-over from other donors' samples. Sequencing used naive CD4+ T cells from PBMCs. The subset here: CD45RA+ positively selected. This CDR3 reads CASAAGLNTEAFF. In nucleotides, the CDR3 is TGTGCCAGTGCCGCCGGATTGAACACTGAAGCTTTCTTT.